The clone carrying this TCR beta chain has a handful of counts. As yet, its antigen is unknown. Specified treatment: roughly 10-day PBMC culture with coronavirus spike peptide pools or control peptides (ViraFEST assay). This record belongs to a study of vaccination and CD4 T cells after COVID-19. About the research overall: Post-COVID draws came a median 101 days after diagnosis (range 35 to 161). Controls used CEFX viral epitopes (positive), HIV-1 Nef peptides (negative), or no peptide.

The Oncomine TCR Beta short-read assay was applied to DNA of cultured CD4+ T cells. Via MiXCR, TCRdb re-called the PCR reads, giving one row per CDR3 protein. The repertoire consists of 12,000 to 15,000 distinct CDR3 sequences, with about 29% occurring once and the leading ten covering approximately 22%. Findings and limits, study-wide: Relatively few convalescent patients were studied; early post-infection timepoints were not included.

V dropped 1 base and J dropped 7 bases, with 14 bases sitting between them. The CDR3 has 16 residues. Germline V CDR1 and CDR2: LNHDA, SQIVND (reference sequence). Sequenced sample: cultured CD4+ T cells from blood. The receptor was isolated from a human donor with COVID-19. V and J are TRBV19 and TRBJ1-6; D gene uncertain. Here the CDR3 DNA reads TGTGCCAGTAGTATAGCGGCCCCCAATATCAATTCACCCCTCCACTTT. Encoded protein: CASSIAAPNINSPLHF.